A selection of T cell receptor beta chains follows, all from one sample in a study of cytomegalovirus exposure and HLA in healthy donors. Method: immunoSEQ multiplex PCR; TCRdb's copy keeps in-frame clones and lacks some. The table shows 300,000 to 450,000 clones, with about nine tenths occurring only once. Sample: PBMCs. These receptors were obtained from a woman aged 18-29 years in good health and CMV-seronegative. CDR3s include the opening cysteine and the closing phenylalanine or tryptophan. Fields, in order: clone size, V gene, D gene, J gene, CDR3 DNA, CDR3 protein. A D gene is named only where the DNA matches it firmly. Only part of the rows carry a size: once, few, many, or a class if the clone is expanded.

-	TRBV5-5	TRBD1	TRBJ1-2	TGTGCCAGCAGCTTGGGGGGACAGGGTCTGCGGGGCTACACCTTC	CASSLGGQGLRGYTF
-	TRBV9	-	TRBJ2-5	TGTGCCAGCAGCGGAGGAGGAGAGACCCAGTACTTC	CASSGGGETQYF
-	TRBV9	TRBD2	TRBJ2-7	TGTGCCAGCAGCGAGAGCGGGAGGGCCGACTACGAGCAGTACTTC	CASSESGRADYEQYF
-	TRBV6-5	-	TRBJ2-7	TGTGCCAGCAGTCAAGGGGTCGAGCAGTACTTC	CASSQGVEQYF
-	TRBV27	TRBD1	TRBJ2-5	TGTGCCAGCAGCGACAGGGTTGTGGGGGAGACCCAGTACTTC	CASSDRVVGETQYF
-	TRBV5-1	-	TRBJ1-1	TGCGCCAGCAGCTTCGAAGGAGGCGCGAACACTGAAGCTTTCTTT	CASSFEGGANTEAFF
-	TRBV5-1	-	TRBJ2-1	TGCGCCAGCGGTCGGTTGGGCAGGGGGCTAGCGGCAAACAATGAGCAGTTCTTC	CASGRLGRGLAANNEQFF
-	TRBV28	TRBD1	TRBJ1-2	TGTGCCAGCAGTCACTCCGGGACAGGGGGCCTCGGGATCTATGGCTACACCTTC	CASSHSGTGGLGIYGYTF
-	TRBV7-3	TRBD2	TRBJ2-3	TGTGCCAGCAGCCCACGAACGGGTAGCGGGGTAGATACGCAGTATTTT	CASSPRTGSGVDTQYF
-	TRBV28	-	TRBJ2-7	TGTGCCAGCAGTTTAGGTGGGCGTAAGAGCTCCTACGAGCAGTACTTC	CASSLGGRKSSYEQYF
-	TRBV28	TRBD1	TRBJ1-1	TGTGCCAGCGAGGGACAGCTGAACACTGAAGCTTTCTTT	CASEGQLNTEAFF
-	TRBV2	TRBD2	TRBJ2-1	TGTGCCAGCAGGACTAGCGGGGCCGGGAATGAGCAGTTCTTC	CASRTSGAGNEQFF
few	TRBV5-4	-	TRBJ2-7	TGTGCCAGCAGCTTAGGGAGAGACTCCTACGAGCAGTACTTC	CASSLGRDSYEQYF